Here is one TCR beta chain with its context. As yet, its antigen is unknown. V shed 4 bases and J 3 bases; nucleotides not matched to a gene: 6. The CDR3 contains 15 residues. From germline, CDR1 is SGDLS and CDR2 YYNGEE. Donors were healthy Caucasian individuals from Russia aged about 6 to 90. This sample stems from a study of blood T cells in healthy people across ages. Study-level points and caveats: Roughly linearly, TCR beta diversity per million T cells fell as age increased. PBMCs left unsorted prevented a conclusive naive versus antigen-experienced comparison.

With a J-beta primer mix and a sample-barcoded 5' primer, a second PCR ran about 7 to 12 cycles. TCRdb reprocessed the 5' RACE reads via MiXCR and lists one record per CDR3 protein. The sample holds roughly 1.9 million distinct CDR3 sequences, roughly 43% seen once. The chain joins TRBV9 to TRBJ2-3; TRBD1 agrees at 9 bases. Source material: blood. This sequence was found in a human donor in good health. The CDR3 nucleotides are TGTGCCAGCAGCCCCATCGGACAGGGGACAGATACGCAGTATTTT. Translated: CASSPIGQGTDTQYF.